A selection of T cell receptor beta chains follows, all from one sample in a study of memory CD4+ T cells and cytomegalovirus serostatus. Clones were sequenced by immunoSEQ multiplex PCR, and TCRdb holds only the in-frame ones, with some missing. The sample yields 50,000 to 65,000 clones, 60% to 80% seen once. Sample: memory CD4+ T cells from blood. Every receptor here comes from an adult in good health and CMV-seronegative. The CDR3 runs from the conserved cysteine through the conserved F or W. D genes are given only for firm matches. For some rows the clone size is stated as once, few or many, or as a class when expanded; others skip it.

cdr3_nt: TGTGCCTGGAGGGCACAGGGGACTAGCAATCAGCCCCAGCATTTT; cdr3_aa: CAWRAQGTSNQPQHF; d_call: TRBD1; j_call: TRBJ1-5; v_call: TRBV30; clone_size: .
cdr3_nt: TGCAGCGTCGAAGGGCGTATTGAAGCTTTCTTT; cdr3_aa: CSVEGRIEAFF; d_call: .; j_call: TRBJ1-1; v_call: TRBV29-1; clone_size: .
cdr3_nt: TGTGCCAGCAGCCTCTCTGAGGGCTGGGCCCTCTTC; cdr3_aa: CASSLSEGWALF; d_call: .; j_call: TRBJ1-2; v_call: TRBV11-2; clone_size: .
cdr3_nt: TGTGCCACCCAAACTCAGGGGGGCACTGAAGCTTTCTTT; cdr3_aa: CATQTQGGTEAFF; d_call: TRBD1; j_call: TRBJ1-1; v_call: TRBV10-3; clone_size: few
cdr3_nt: TGCGCCAGCAGCTTCGGCCTAGCGGGGGGGGAAGGCACAGATACGCAGTATTTT; cdr3_aa: CASSFGLAGGEGTDTQYF; d_call: TRBD2; j_call: TRBJ2-3; v_call: TRBV5-1; clone_size: .
cdr3_nt: TGTGCCAGCAAGGTGGCGAGCAATCAGCCCCAGCATTTT; cdr3_aa: CASKVASNQPQHF; d_call: .; j_call: TRBJ1-5; v_call: TRBV6-6; clone_size: once
cdr3_nt: TGTGCCAGCACTCTCGGTCGGCAGGGGGCCTCAAGTGGCTACACCTTC; cdr3_aa: CASTLGRQGASSGYTF; d_call: TRBD1; j_call: TRBJ1-2; v_call: TRBV2; clone_size: once
cdr3_nt: TGTGCCAGTAGTATAAAGGGTAGTACTGAAGCTTTCTTT; cdr3_aa: CASSIKGSTEAFF; d_call: .; j_call: TRBJ1-1; v_call: TRBV19; clone_size: .
cdr3_nt: TGTGCCAGCAGCCAGGGGGCTAAGCAGTACTTC; cdr3_aa: CASSQGAKQYF; d_call: TRBD1; j_call: TRBJ2-7; v_call: TRBV6-5; clone_size: .
cdr3_nt: TGTGCCTGGGCTGGACAGGCTAACACCGGGGAGCTGTTTTTT; cdr3_aa: CAWAGQANTGELFF; d_call: TRBD1; j_call: TRBJ2-2; v_call: TRBV30; clone_size: .
cdr3_nt: TGCGCCAGCAGCTTGGCCAAGGGGGGAACAAACACTGAAGCTTTCTTT; cdr3_aa: CASSLAKGGTNTEAFF; d_call: .; j_call: TRBJ1-1; v_call: TRBV5-1; clone_size: .
cdr3_nt: TGCAGTGCTAGTATGAACACTGAAGCTTTCTTT; cdr3_aa: CSASMNTEAFF; d_call: .; j_call: TRBJ1-1; v_call: TRBV20-1; clone_size: .
cdr3_nt: TGTGCCAGCAGTGAACCCAGCGGGCGGCGATACGAGCAGTACTTC; cdr3_aa: CASSEPSGRRYEQYF; d_call: .; j_call: TRBJ2-7; v_call: TRBV2; clone_size: few
cdr3_nt: TGCGCCAGCAGCTTGGCCCTGGGTCGGGAGACCCAGTACTTC; cdr3_aa: CASSLALGRETQYF; d_call: .; j_call: TRBJ2-5; v_call: TRBV5-1; clone_size: .
cdr3_nt: TGTGCCAGCTCAGGGGATCAATGGGATACGCAGTATTTT; cdr3_aa: CASSGDQWDTQYF; d_call: .; j_call: TRBJ2-3; v_call: TRBV7-8; clone_size: once
cdr3_nt: TGTGCCAGCAGCGGATACAGTATCTCCTACGAGCAGTACTTC; cdr3_aa: CASSGYSISYEQYF; d_call: .; j_call: TRBJ2-7; v_call: TRBV5-6; clone_size: .
cdr3_nt: TGTGCCAGCAGCTCACAAATCCCTCCGGGACTAGCGGGGCTAGAGGGGACAGATACGCAGTATTTT; cdr3_aa: CASSSQIPPGLAGLEGTDTQYF; d_call: TRBD2; j_call: TRBJ2-3; v_call: TRBV14; clone_size: .
cdr3_nt: TGTGCCTGGAGTCAGGGGCTCGACTATGGCTACACCTTC; cdr3_aa: CAWSQGLDYGYTF; d_call: .; j_call: TRBJ1-2; v_call: TRBV30; clone_size: .